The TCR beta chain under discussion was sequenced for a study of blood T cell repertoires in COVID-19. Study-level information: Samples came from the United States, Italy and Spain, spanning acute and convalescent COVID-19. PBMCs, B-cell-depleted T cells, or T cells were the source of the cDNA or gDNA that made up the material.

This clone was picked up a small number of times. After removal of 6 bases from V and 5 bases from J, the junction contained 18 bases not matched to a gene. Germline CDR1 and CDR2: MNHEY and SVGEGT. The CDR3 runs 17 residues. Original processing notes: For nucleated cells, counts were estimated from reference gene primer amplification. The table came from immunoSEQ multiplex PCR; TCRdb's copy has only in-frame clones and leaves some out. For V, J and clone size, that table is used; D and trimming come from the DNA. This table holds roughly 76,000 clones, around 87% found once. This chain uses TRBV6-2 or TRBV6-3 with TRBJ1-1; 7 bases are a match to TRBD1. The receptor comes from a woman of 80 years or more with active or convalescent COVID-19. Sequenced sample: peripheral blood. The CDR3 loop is CASSLSLPPTGLTEAFF. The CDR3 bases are TGTGCCAGCAGCCTATCCCTTCCTCCGACAGGGCTGACTGAAGCTTTCTTT.